This TCR beta chain was captured in a study of blood T cell repertoires in COVID-19. Study information: Nucleic acid was either cDNA or gDNA, and it came from T cells, B-cell-depleted T cells, or PBMCs.

From germline, CDR1 is LGHNA and CDR2 YSLEER. The ends lost 0 bases at V and 5 bases at J; junction bases unmatched: 4. This CDR3 is built from 16 residues. Original methodology: Reference gene primer amplification in the assay estimated nucleated cell counts. TCRdb keeps only in-frame clones here, not all; method: immunoSEQ multiplex PCR. V, J and clone size were drawn from that table, and D and trimming were deduced from the DNA. The table has about 670,000 clones, 75% to 90% seen once; the top ten hold under 0.3%. The sequence derives from a woman aged 18-29 years with acute or convalescent COVID-19. The sequenced sample consisted of peripheral blood. The V gene is TRBV4-3, the J gene TRBJ2-2; 9 nucleotides align to TRBD1. CDR3 nucleotides: TGCGCCAGCAGCCAAGATAACAGGGGGCAGACCGGGGAGCTGTTTTTT. This gives the protein CASSQDNRGQTGELFF.